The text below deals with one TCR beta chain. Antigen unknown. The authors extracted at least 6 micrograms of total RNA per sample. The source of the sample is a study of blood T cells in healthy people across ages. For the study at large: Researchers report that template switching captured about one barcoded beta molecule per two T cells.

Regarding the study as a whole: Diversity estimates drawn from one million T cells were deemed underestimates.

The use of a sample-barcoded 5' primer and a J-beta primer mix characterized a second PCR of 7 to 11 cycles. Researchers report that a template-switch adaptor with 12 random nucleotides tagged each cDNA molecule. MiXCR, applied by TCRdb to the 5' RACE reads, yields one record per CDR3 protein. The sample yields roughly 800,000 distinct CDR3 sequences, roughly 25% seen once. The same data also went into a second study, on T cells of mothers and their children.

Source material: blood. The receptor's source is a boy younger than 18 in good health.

The CDR3: CASSPTPSRGNEKLFF. The CDR3 bases are TGTGCCAGCAGCCCCACGCCGTCCAGGGGGAATGAAAAACTGTTTTTT. The rearrangement uses TRBV7-9 and TRBJ1-4; 7 nucleotides match TRBD1. Trimming cost V 5 bases and J 5 bases; bases outside gene matches: 11. Germline CDR1 is SEHNR and CDR2 is FQNEAQ (reference sequence). The CDR3 has 16 amino acids.